These T cell receptor beta chains were read from a single sample in a study of T cells in Graves' hyperthyroidism and ophthalmopathy. TCRdb analysed the multiplex PCR reads with MiXCR anew, one entry per CDR3 protein. The table lists hundreds of thousands of distinct CDR3 sequences, more than 45% of them singletons, with just under 8.5% in the top ten. The source material was peripheral blood or thyroid tissue (not recorded which). These receptors were obtained from a woman aged 18 to 35 with Graves' hyperthyroidism. CDR3s include the opening cysteine and the closing phenylalanine or tryptophan. Fields, in order: CDR3 length, J gene, D gene, clone size, V gene, CDR3 protein, CDR3 DNA. D genes are given only for firm matches. Not every row has a clone size; where given, it reads once, few, many or a size class.

length: 12
J: TRBJ2-2
D: -
size: -
V: TRBV29-1
CDR3: CSVEDTPGELFF
DNA: TGCAGCGTTGAAGATACCCCCGGGGAGCTGTTTTTT

length: 14
J: TRBJ2-2
D: -
size: -
V: TRBV5-1
CDR3: CASSWGDDRGELFF
DNA: TGCGCCAGCAGCTGGGGGGACGACCGCGGGGAGCTGTTTTTT

length: 14
J: TRBJ2-2
D: -
size: few
V: TRBV19
CDR3: CASSISRDTGELFF
DNA: TGTGCCAGTAGTATTTCGAGGGACACCGGGGAGCTGTTTTTT

length: 17
J: TRBJ2-5
D: -
size: -
V: TRBV7-2
CDR3: CASSQDHGGGDRRTQYF
DNA: TGTGCCAGCAGCCAAGATCACGGGGGAGGGGACAGACGGACCCAGTACTTC

length: 13
J: TRBJ2-7
D: -
size: -
V: TRBV4-1
CDR3: CASSSPSADEQYF
DNA: TGCGCCAGCAGCTCCCCGAGCGCTGACGAGCAGTACTTC

length: 12
J: TRBJ2-3
D: -
size: -
V: TRBV29-1
CDR3: CSSHLSTDTQYF
DNA: TGCAGCTCGCATCTTAGCACAGATACGCAGTATTTT

length: 17
J: TRBJ2-5
D: -
size: -
V: TRBV10-3
CDR3: CAISESTHRGRQETQYF
DNA: TGTGCCATCAGTGAGTCGACTCATAGAGGGCGTCAAGAGACCCAGTACTTC

length: 12
J: TRBJ2-5
D: TRBD1
size: many
V: TRBV29-1
CDR3: CSVADRGETQYF
DNA: TGCAGCGTGGCTGACAGGGGAGAGACCCAGTACTTC

length: 15
J: TRBJ2-5
D: TRBD2
size: many
V: TRBV25-1
CDR3: CASSAGLAGAETQYF
DNA: TGTGCCAGCAGCGCGGGACTAGCGGGAGCAGAGACCCAGTACTTC

length: 12
J: TRBJ2-7
D: -
size: -
V: TRBV4-1
CDR3: CASSRAAAEQYF
DNA: TGCGCCAGCAGCCGTGCGGCTGCGGAGCAGTACTTC

length: 13
J: TRBJ2-7
D: -
size: -
V: TRBV7-6
CDR3: CASSFPPGFEQYF
DNA: TGTGCCAGCAGCTTCCCACCAGGGTTCGAGCAGTACTTC

length: 14
J: TRBJ2-3
D: -
size: -
V: TRBV29-1
CDR3: CSVPGQYSTDTQYF
DNA: TGCAGCGTCCCAGGGCAGTACAGCACAGATACGCAGTATTTT

length: 15
J: TRBJ2-6
D: -
size: few
V: TRBV19
CDR3: CASSDGAAGANVLTF
DNA: TGTGCCAGTAGTGATGGGGCTGCTGGGGCCAACGTCCTGACTTTC

length: 13
J: TRBJ2-5
D: -
size: -
V: TRBV7-9
CDR3: CASRPTGSETQYF
DNA: TGTGCCAGCAGACCAACAGGGTCGGAGACCCAGTACTTC

length: 11
J: TRBJ2-7
D: -
size: many
V: TRBV2
CDR3: CASSGEDRLCF
DNA: TGTGCCAGCAGTGGGGAAGACAGACTGTGCTTC

length: 16
J: TRBJ2-7
D: TRBD2
size: once
V: TRBV7-4
CDR3: CASSFSSGRGPYEQYF
DNA: TGTGCCAGCAGCTTCTCTAGCGGGAGGGGGCCCTACGAGCAGTACTTC

length: 14
J: TRBJ1-1
D: -
size: -
V: TRBV11-3
CDR3: CASSERGTNTEAFF
DNA: TGTGCCAGCAGCGAGAGAGGAACGAACACTGAAGCTTTCTTT

length: 12
J: TRBJ2-5
D: -
size: many
V: TRBV7-8
CDR3: CASSLASETQYF
DNA: TGTGCCAGCAGCTTAGCGTCGGAGACCCAGTACTTC

length: 11
J: TRBJ1-5
D: -
size: -
V: TRBV12-3/TRBV12-4
CDR3: CASRVSLAQHF
DNA: TGTGCCAGCAGAGTATCCCTCGCCCAGCATTTT

length: 16
J: TRBJ1-6
D: -
size: -
V: TRBV9
CDR3: CASSVDSGRQISPLHF
DNA: TGTGCCAGCAGCGTAGATTCAGGGAGGCAAATTTCACCCCTCCACTTT

length: 11
J: TRBJ1-1
D: -
size: once
V: TRBV11-2
CDR3: CASSLEGPVPF
DNA: TGTGCCAGCAGCTTAGAGGGCCCGGTCCCCTTT

length: 12
J: TRBJ2-7
D: -
size: -
V: TRBV2
CDR3: CASSTGIYEQYF
DNA: TGTGCCAGCAGTACGGGGATCTACGAGCAGTACTTC

length: 18
J: TRBJ2-7
D: -
size: once
V: TRBV15
CDR3: CATSRATRPGTPSYEQYF
DNA: TGTGCCACCAGCAGAGCTACTCGCCCCGGGACGCCCTCCTACGAGCAGTACTTC

length: 13
J: TRBJ2-5
D: TRBD2
size: many
V: TRBV10-3
CDR3: CATGLAGLKTQYF
DNA: TGTGCCACCGGACTAGCGGGATTAAAGACCCAGTACTTC

length: 14
J: TRBJ1-4
D: -
size: -
V: TRBV2
CDR3: CASSPTGMSEELFF
DNA: TGTGCCAGCAGCCCTACAGGGATGAGTGAAGAACTGTTTTTT

length: 16
J: TRBJ1-5
D: -
size: once
V: TRBV20-1
CDR3: CSARMAGTLGNQPQHF
DNA: TGCAGTGCTAGGATGGCAGGGACCCTCGGCAATCAGCCCCAGCATTTT

length: 16
J: TRBJ1-6
D: TRBD1
size: -
V: TRBV25-1
CDR3: CASSDVTGRYNSPLHF
DNA: TGTGCCAGCAGTGACGTGACAGGGCGGTATAATTCACCCCTCCACTTT

length: 14
J: TRBJ2-5
D: -
size: -
V: TRBV25-1
CDR3: CASSVEGGLETQYF
DNA: TGTGCCAGCAGTGTTGAAGGGGGTCTGGAGACCCAGTACTTC

length: 16
J: TRBJ1-4
D: TRBD1
size: -
V: TRBV2
CDR3: CASTSTGERGNEKLFF
DNA: TGTGCCAGCACTTCGACAGGGGAGCGGGGTAATGAAAAACTGTTTTTT

length: 13
J: TRBJ1-1
D: -
size: -
V: TRBV15
CDR3: CATSGGLNTEASF
DNA: TGTGCCACCAGCGGAGGGTTGAACACTGAAGCTTCCTTT

length: 13
J: TRBJ1-4
D: -
size: few
V: TRBV14
CDR3: CASSQPGNEKLFF
DNA: TGTGCCAGCAGCCAGCCAGGGAATGAAAAACTGTTTTTT

length: 18
J: TRBJ2-5
D: -
size: -
V: TRBV14
CDR3: CASSLALAGPTAGETQYF
DNA: TGTGCCAGCAGCTTAGCCTTGGCAGGGCCTACTGCGGGAGAGACCCAGTACTTC

length: 15
J: TRBJ2-7
D: -
size: -
V: TRBV7-9
CDR3: CASSQASTGSYEQYF
DNA: TGTGCCAGCAGCCAAGCGTCGACGGGGTCCTACGAGCAGTACTTC

length: 13
J: TRBJ1-5
D: -
size: many
V: TRBV2
CDR3: CASVVLLGQPQHF
DNA: TGTGCCAGCGTAGTCCTCCTCGGTCAGCCCCAGCATTTT

length: 14
J: TRBJ1-1
D: TRBD1
size: few
V: TRBV9
CDR3: CASSARTGGILAFF
DNA: TGTGCCAGCAGTGCGCGGACAGGGGGCATTTTAGCTTTCTTT

length: 13
J: TRBJ2-7
D: -
size: -
V: TRBV5-1
CDR3: CASSPTFTYEQYF
DNA: TGCGCCAGCAGCCCAACTTTCACCTACGAGCAGTACTTC

length: 13
J: TRBJ2-7
D: -
size: -
V: TRBV20-1
CDR3: CSAGTPNYNEQYF
DNA: TGCAGTGCCGGGACTCCAAACTACAATGAGCAGTACTTC

length: 16
J: TRBJ1-3
D: -
size: -
V: TRBV25-1
CDR3: CASPPLQIVSGNTIYF
DNA: TGTGCCAGCCCTCCCCTACAGATAGTCTCTGGAAACACCATATATTTT